Presented here are 19 T cell receptor beta chains from one specimen sequenced in a study of human T cells and chemical hapten exposure. TCRdb used MiXCR to reprocess the 5' RACE reads, holding one entry per CDR3 protein. Of about 81,000 distinct CDR3 sequences listed, approximately 8% are singletons. Total RNA extraction was carried out from unfractionated whole blood. The source is a male donor in good health.

The chain combines TRBV10-3 with TRBJ2-1, with D possibly being TRBD2 (5 bases). The CDR3 covers 16 residues. Germline CDR1 reads ENHRY; CDR2 reads SYGVKD. V was cut by 0 bases and J by 1 base, with 10 bases left in between. The CDR3: CAISESSGPSYNEQFF. The DNA for the CDR3 is TGTGCCATCAGTGAGTCCAGCGGACCTTCCTACAATGAGCAGTTCTTC.

The gene calls are TRBV5-1 and TRBJ1-2; 7 bases line up with TRBD1. The CDR3 runs 14 residues. Trimming cost V 4 bases and J 0 bases; bases outside gene matches: 3. Germline CDR1 and CDR2: SGHRS and YFSETQ. The CDR3 nucleotides are TGCGCCAGCAGCAGCGGGACAGCTAACTATGGCTACACCTTC. Encoded protein: CASSSGTANYGYTF.

This clonotype showed up many times. The chain couples TRBV7-9 to TRBJ2-5; D might be TRBD1 (5 bases). Trimming took 3 bases from V and 1 from J, leaving 6 bases between them. This CDR3 is 13 amino acids long. Looked up from germline, CDR1 is SEHNR and CDR2 is FQNEAQ (reference sequence). The CDR3 nucleotides are TGTGCCAGCAGCTTGGGGCTCCAAGAGACCCAGTACTTC. Amino acid sequence: CASSLGLQETQYF.

This chain connects TRBV7-9 to TRBJ1-1, with a tentative D call TRBD1 (6 bases). V dropped 6 bases and J dropped 6 bases, with 20 bases sitting between them. This CDR3 has 15 amino acids. Looked up from germline, CDR1 is SEHNR and CDR2 is FQNEAQ (reference sequence). The CDR3 sequence: CASSSMGRGAAEAFF. DNA for the CDR3: TGTGCCAGCAGTAGCATGGGACGGGGGGCGGCTGAAGCTTTCTTT.

The chain is built from TRBV12-3 or TRBV12-4 and TRBJ2-1; tentative D call: TRBD2 (7 bases). CDR3 length: 15 residues. Trimming removed 3 bases from V and 5 bases from J, with 14 bases in between. In DNA form, the CDR3 reads TGTGCCAGCAGTTTCGGGGCGGGGGCCCACAATGAGCAGTTCTTC. Its translation: CASSFGAGAHNEQFF.

The CDR3 DNA is TGTGCCAGCAGCCAAGAAATTCTCCTAGCGGGGGGCAGCACAGATACGCAGTATTTT. Residues: CASSQEILLAGGSTDTQYF. The gene calls are TRBV4-2 and TRBJ2-3, with 11 bases aligning to TRBD2. J gave up 0 bases and V 0 bases, and 8 bases lay outside the gene matches. In germline, CDR1 is LGHNA, CDR2 YNFKEQ. This CDR3 has 19 amino acids.

The genes are TRBV15 and TRBJ2-3; tentatively, D is TRBD2 (7 bases). V dropped 4 bases and J dropped 2 bases, with 13 bases sitting between them. Per germline, CDR1 LNHNV and CDR2 YYDKDF (reference sequence). This CDR3 is built from 15 residues. CDR3 in DNA: TGTGCCACCAGCAATATGGCGGGGGCCACAGATACGCAGTATTTT. Translated: CATSNMAGATDTQYF.

This clonotype was observed a few times. V is TRBV29-1 and J is TRBJ1-1; weak D call: TRBD1 (5 bases). V lost 3 bases, J lost 0 bases, and 8 bases lay in between. Germline values: CDR1 SQVTM, CDR2 ANQGSEA. The CDR3 spans 13 residues. CDR3 region: CSVEAGMNTEAFF. The CDR3 region has the DNA TGCAGCGTTGAGGCAGGGATGAACACTGAAGCTTTCTTT. The variable domain in full, completed from reference TRBV29-1 and TRBJ1-1, reads SAVISQKPSRDICQRGTSLTIQCQVDSQVTMMFWYRQQPGQSLTLIATANQGSEATYESGFVIDKFPISRPNLTFSTLTVSNMSPEDSSIYLCSVEAGMNTEAFFGQGTRLTVV.

This clonotype was detected many times. This chain joins TRBV7-2 and TRBJ2-4, with D perhaps being TRBD1 or TRBD2 (5 bases each). CDR3 length equals 16 residues. Germline-derived CDR1 and CDR2 are SGHTA and FQGNSA. With 2 bases removed from V and 0 bases from J, the gap between germline ends came to 11 bases. The DNA of the CDR3 is TGTGCCAGCAGCTTACACGGGGCTCTAGCCAAAAACATTCAGTACTTC. As protein: CASSLHGALAKNIQYF. The full variable domain, with the rest looked up from reference TRBV7-2 and TRBJ2-4, is GAGVSQSPSNKVTEKGKDVELRCDPISGHTALYWYRQSLGQGLEFLIYFQGNSAPDKSGLPSDRFSAERTGGSVSTLTIQRTQQEDSAVYLCASSLHGALAKNIQYFGAGTRLSVL.

In this sample, this clonotype turned up a few times. The chain links TRBV12-3 or TRBV12-4 to TRBJ2-3; TRBD2 might be the D (7 bases). The CDR3 length is 12 residues. Between the trimmed V and J ends, which lost 3 bases and 10 bases, there was a span of 11 bases. The DNA for the CDR3 is TGTGCCAGCAGTTTGAGGGAGGGGGCGCAGTATTTT. Translating gives CASSLREGAQYF.

As concerns this clonotype: A read error may explain this, as a much larger clone is one base away. V gene TRBV5-6 combines with J gene TRBJ2-1; weak D call: TRBD2 (6 bases). The CDR3 has 15 amino acids. Trimming left V 7 bases short and J 8 bases short, with 22 bases between. Looked up from germline, CDR1 is SGHDT and CDR2 is YYEEEE. In DNA form, the CDR3 reads TGTGCCAGCTTGAAGCAGGGAGGATTAGGATATGAGCAGTTCTTC. This gives the protein CASLKQGGLGYEQFF.

This clonotype came up many times. The chain recombines TRBV11-2 with TRBJ2-3; D uncertain. Germline CDR1 and CDR2: SGHAT and FQNNGV. The germline V and J ends were trimmed by 3 bases and 6 bases, with 10 bases remaining between them. The CDR3 spans 13 residues. CDR3 in amino acids: CASSLGPVDTQYF. CDR3 DNA: TGTGCCAGCAGCTTGGGTCCGGTCGATACGCAGTATTTT.

This rearrangement joins TRBV4-2 to TRBJ2-3; D gene unclear. The germline V and J ends were trimmed by 3 bases and 2 bases, with 6 bases remaining between them. The CDR3 runs to 13 residues. From germline, CDR1 is LGHNA and CDR2 YNFKEQ. This CDR3 is CASSHTLTDTQYF. Here the CDR3 DNA reads TGTGCCAGCAGCCATACCCTCACAGATACGCAGTATTTT.

The chain has TRBV12-3 or TRBV12-4 and TRBJ2-7; 10 bases match TRBD1. The trim removed 0 bases at V and 5 bases at J, leaving 10 bases unmatched. The CDR3 totals 17 residues. This chain's CDR3 is CASSLARLGTGVNEQYF. CDR3 coding DNA: TGTGCCAGCAGTTTAGCGCGTCTAGGGACAGGGGTCAACGAGCAGTACTTC.

This clonotype has more than one count but fewer than ten. CDR3 region: CSAAERSYNEQFF. The CDR3 nucleotides are TGCAGTGCTGCCGAGCGGTCCTACAATGAGCAGTTCTTC. V gene TRBV20-1 combines with J gene TRBJ2-1; a weak D match, TRBD2 (5 bases). Germline CDR1 DFQATT, CDR2 SNEGSKA (reference sequence). The V end lost 5 bases, the J end lost 1 base, and 9 bases lay between the germline ends. The CDR3 consists of 13 residues.

This clonotype was detected a few times. The chain has TRBV6-2 or TRBV6-3 and TRBJ1-1; D is ambiguous. Germline CDR1 is MNHEY and CDR2 is SVGEGT. Trimming stripped 0 bases from V and 8 bases from J, with 7 bases between. The CDR3 consists of 12 residues. The DNA for the CDR3 is TGTGCCAGCAGTTACTCGATCCGAGAAGCTTTCTTT. Amino acids: CASSYSIREAFF.

This clonotype has a count of ten or more. DNA for the CDR3: TGCAGCGTTGACACGCAGGAAAACACTGAAGCTTTCTTT. It specifies CSVDTQENTEAFF. The chain recombines TRBV29-1 with TRBJ1-1; D is uncertain. Germline lookup yields CDR1 SQVTM and CDR2 ANQGSEA. This CDR3 is built from 13 residues. Trimming shortened V by 3 bases and J by 2 bases, and 10 bases separated the two germline ends.

At least ten counts were recorded for this clonotype. The chain employs TRBV12-3 or TRBV12-4 and TRBJ2-1; D is perhaps TRBD2 (5 bases). V shed 6 bases and J shed 3 bases, with 15 bases lying between them. There are 15 residues in the CDR3. DNA for the CDR3: TGTGCCAGCAGCCCTGAGAGGGTTTTCTACAATGAGCAGTTCTTC. Translating gives CASSPERVFYNEQFF.

This clonotype was seen only a few times. This chain joins TRBV7-2 and TRBJ2-1, with 10 bases aligning to TRBD2. In germline, CDR1 is SGHTA, CDR2 FQGNSA. J gave up 5 bases and V 2 bases, and 3 bases lay outside the gene matches. This CDR3 spans 15 amino acids. In DNA form, the CDR3 reads TGTGCCAGCAGCTTAACGGGACTAGCGAACAATGAGCAGTTCTTC. Translating it yields CASSLTGLANNEQFF.